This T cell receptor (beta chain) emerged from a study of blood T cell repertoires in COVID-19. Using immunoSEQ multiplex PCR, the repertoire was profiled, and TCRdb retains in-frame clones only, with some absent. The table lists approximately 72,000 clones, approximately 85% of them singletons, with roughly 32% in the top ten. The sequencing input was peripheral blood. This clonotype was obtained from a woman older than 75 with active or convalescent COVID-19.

The CDR3 sequence is CASSPNYEQYF. The CDR3 DNA is TGTGCCAGCAGTCCTAATTACGAGCAGTACTTC. The V gene is TRBV12-3 or TRBV12-4, the J gene TRBJ2-7; D gene unclear. Trimming pared 5 bases from V and 4 bases from J, leaving 6 bases between. The CDR3 runs 11 residues.